Listed here are 20 T cell receptor beta chains from one sample, sequenced in a study of T cells after posttransplantation cyclophosphamide. Treatment was busulfan-fludarabine conditioning, a marrow graft, and cyclophosphamide on days +3 and +4. Clones were sequenced by immunoSEQ multiplex PCR, and TCRdb holds only the in-frame ones, with some missing. The table lists approximately 6,800 clones, approximately 90% of them singletons. Specimen: CD8+ T cells sorted from blood, collected after allogeneic stem cell transplant with posttransplant cyclophosphamide. The receptors come from a male patient aged 55 to 69 who received an allogeneic stem cell transplant from a related donor and was CMV-positive. The T cells may partly be graft donor cells.

V usage is TRBV4-2 and J usage is TRBJ1-5; D not certain. V dropped 4 bases and J dropped 1 base, with 14 bases sitting between them. Germline V gene data show CDR1 as LGHNA and CDR2 as YNFKEQ. The CDR3 sequence is 16 residues long. CDR3 DNA sequence: TGTGCCAGCAGCCCCTACTCGTCCGGGAGCAATCAGCCCCAGCATTTT. Translation gives CASSPYSSGSNQPQHF.

The chain joins TRBV19 to TRBJ2-5, with D possibly being TRBD2 (6 bases). CDR1 and CDR2 (germline): LNHDA, SQIVND (reference sequence). The V end lost 5 bases, the J end lost 3 bases, and 13 bases lay between the germline ends. CDR3 length: 14 amino acids. The CDR3 DNA sequence: TGTGCCAGTAGTCCTATGGGGACTGAAGAGACCCAGTACTTC. This translates into CASSPMGTEETQYF. Full variable domain (remainder filled in from reference TRBV19 and TRBJ2-5): DGGITQSPKYLFRKEGQNVTLSCEQNLNHDAMYWYRQDPGQGLRLIYYSQIVNDFQKGDIAEGYSVSREKKESFPLTVTSAQKNPTAFYLCASSPMGTEETQYFGPGTRLLVL.

This clone was detected a few times. The gene calls are TRBV4-2 and TRBJ1-5, with D hard to call. Germline V gene data show CDR1 as LGHNA and CDR2 as YNFKEQ. There are 16 residues in the CDR3. Trimming pared 0 bases from V and 0 bases from J, leaving 9 bases between. CDR3 region: CASSQDTDYSNQPQHF. CDR3 DNA sequence: TGTGCCAGCAGCCAAGACACGGACTATAGCAATCAGCCCCAGCATTTT.

The chain carries TRBV28 and TRBJ1-6, with a weak D call TRBD1 (6 bases). Per germline, CDR1 MDHEN and CDR2 SYDVKM. V gave up 9 bases and J gave up 7 bases, with 25 bases separating them. The CDR3 spans 17 residues. CDR3 sequence reads: CASLPGAGAQSNSPLHF. CDR3 sequence (DNA): TGTGCCAGTCTCCCCGGTGCGGGGGCCCAATCCAATTCACCCCTCCACTTT.

On this clone: A junction end diverges from the germline sequence, so it may reflect a read error. The chain recombines TRBV5-4 with TRBJ2-2; D uncertain. This CDR3 contains 15 residues. Germline V lookup: CDR1 SGHNT, CDR2 YYREEE (reference sequence). CDR3 amino acids: CASSLGMIDTGELFF. In DNA form, the CDR3 reads TGTGCCAGCAGCTTGGGGATGATCGACACAGGGGAGCTGTTTTTT.

The genes are TRBV28 and TRBJ2-3; 12 bases are shared with TRBD2. Unmatched junction bases numbered 17, after V lost 4 bases and J lost 6 bases. This CDR3 is 19 amino acids long. Germline loops: CDR1 MDHEN, CDR2 SYDVKM. Here the CDR3 reads CASSWGWASGGAVGDTQYF. CDR3 nucleotides: TGTGCCAGCAGTTGGGGGTGGGCTAGCGGGGGGGCAGTTGGGGATACGCAGTATTTT.

The rearrangement links TRBV11-3 to TRBJ1-5, with D unclear. Germline V gene data show CDR1 as SGHNT and CDR2 as YENEEA. This CDR3 is built from 17 residues. V gave up 5 bases and J gave up 0 bases, with 17 bases separating them. CDR3 residues: CASSPGRSGYSNQPQHF. The CDR3 nucleotides are TGTGCCAGCAGCCCCGGGAGATCGGGCTATAGCAATCAGCCCCAGCATTTT.

V usage is TRBV7-5 and J usage is TRBJ2-1; TRBD2, as called in the table, went unchecked against the DNA. TRBV7-5 is a recognized pseudogene. The CDR3 consists of 15 residues. The CDR3 spells CARSPLAGFYNEQFF. As DNA, the CDR3 is TGTGCCAGAAGCCCTCTAGCGGGTTTCTACAATGAGCAGTTCTTC.

The rearrangement uses TRBV28 and TRBJ2-7; D is ambiguous. CDR3 size: 13 residues. CDR1 is MDHEN and CDR2 is SYDVKM in the germline V gene. V gave up 2 bases and J gave up 5 bases, with 10 bases separating them. In DNA, the CDR3 is TGTGCCAGCAGTTTAGGCTTCGTAAACGAGCAGTACTTC. Amino acid sequence: CASSLGFVNEQYF.

To note about this clone: Other DNA sequences in this sample translate to the same CDR3. The chain has TRBV6-5 and TRBJ1-6; tentatively, D is TRBD1 (6 bases). This CDR3 contains 14 residues. V was clipped by 5 bases and J by 6 bases, with 11 bases between them. Germline V lookup: CDR1 MNHEY, CDR2 SVGAGI. The CDR3 loop reads CASSTGSGNSPLHF. DNA of the CDR3: TGTGCCAGCAGTACAGGGAGTGGTAATTCACCCCTCCACTTT.

This clone was observed a handful of times. This chain joins TRBV9 and TRBJ2-7, with D perhaps TRBD2 (5 bases). The V gene lost 4 bases and the J gene lost 4 bases, with 15 bases spanning the gap. Germline V gene lookup returns CDR1 SGDLS and CDR2 YYNGEE. This CDR3 comprises 14 residues. CDR3 loop: CASSPEGRTYEQYF. CDR3 DNA: TGTGCCAGCAGCCCGGAAGGGAGAACATACGAGCAGTACTTC.

The genes are TRBV10-3 and TRBJ2-2, with 13 bases fitting TRBD2. V trimming: 6 bases; J trimming: 0 bases; junction bases outside the gene matches: 4. CDR3 length: 17 residues. CDR1 is ENHRY and CDR2 is SYGVKD in the germline V gene. In DNA, the CDR3 is TGTGCCATCAGACCGACTAGCGGGGGGACGAACACCGGGGAGCTGTTTTTT. Translation gives CAIRPTSGGTNTGELFF.

The rearrangement joins TRBV6-5 to TRBJ2-2, with D unclear. The germline V gene has CDR1 MNHEY and CDR2 SVGAGI. V lost 0 bases and J 3 bases, leaving 11 bases between the germline ends. The CDR3 spans 16 residues. The CDR3 DNA reads TGTGCCAGCAGTTACTCAGCTATGTTGGACACCGGGGAGCTGTTTTTT. It specifies CASSYSAMLDTGELFF.

The chain has TRBV2 and TRBJ2-2; 11 bases map to TRBD2. Trimming at V came to 2 bases and at J to 4 bases, leaving 3 bases not matched to a gene. The CDR3 covers 16 residues. Per the germline V gene, CDR1 is SNHLY and CDR2 is FYNNEI. As DNA, the CDR3 is TGTGCCAGCAGTGAACCAACTAGCGGGGGCACCGGGGAGCTGTTTTTT. It encodes CASSEPTSGGTGELFF.

The rearrangement links TRBV2 to TRBJ2-3; 9 nucleotides line up with TRBD2. This CDR3 has 14 amino acids. V lost 6 bases to trimming and J lost 8 bases; unmatched junction nucleotides: 9. Germline V CDR1 and CDR2: SNHLY, FYNNEI. In DNA, the CDR3 is TGTGCCAGCAGACTAGCGGGTTCGGACTTTACGCAGTATTTT. Translating gives CASRLAGSDFTQYF.

The chain has TRBV19 and TRBJ2-7; 7 nucleotides line up with TRBD1. The V gene's germline CDR1 is LNHDA and CDR2 SQIVND (reference sequence). V lost 8 bases to trimming and J lost 2 bases; unmatched junction nucleotides: 12. The CDR3 has 15 residues. The CDR3 bases are TGTGCCAGTTCCGATCGACCGGGACAGACCTACGAGCAGTACTTC. Amino acid sequence: CASSDRPGQTYEQYF.

For the CDR3, the DNA is TGCGCCAGCAGCCAAGAACTAGCGGGGATCTACAATGAGCAGTTCTTC. As protein: CASSQELAGIYNEQFF. The V call is TRBV4-3, the J call TRBJ2-1; 10 positions match TRBD2. Trimming cost V 0 bases and J 3 bases; bases outside gene matches: 2. CDR3 length: 16 amino acids. Germline CDR1 is LGHNA and CDR2 is YSLEER.

This chain links TRBV28 with TRBJ1-4; possibly TRBD1 for D (5 bases). This CDR3 comprises 15 residues. The V and J ends lost 1 base and 5 bases respectively, with 11 bases between them. Germline CDR1 MDHEN, CDR2 SYDVKM. Here the CDR3 DNA reads TGTGCCAGCAGTTTATCGGGGGTCTTAAATGAAAAACTGTTTTTT. Translation gives CASSLSGVLNEKLFF.

The rearrangement joins TRBV6-6 to TRBJ2-3, with 9 bases that match TRBD2. V gave up 6 bases and J gave up 6 bases; unmatched junction bases: 7. The germline CDR1 and CDR2 sequences are MNHNY and SVGAGI (reference sequence). This CDR3 region has 14 residues. The CDR3 is CASSSAGGADTQYF. The CDR3, as DNA: TGTGCCAGCAGCTCAGCGGGGGGCGCGGATACGCAGTATTTT.

The V call is TRBV19, the J call TRBJ1-2; D may be TRBD1 (5 bases). The V gene lost 9 bases and the J gene lost 3 bases, with 17 bases spanning the gap. Per germline, CDR1 LNHDA and CDR2 SQIVND (reference sequence). The CDR3 contains 14 residues. The CDR3 sequence is CASRPERGYYGYTF. The CDR3 region has the DNA TGTGCCAGCCGCCCGGAAAGGGGATACTATGGCTACACCTTC.